Shown below are 23 T cell receptor beta chains from a single sample sequenced in a study of regulatory T cells in long-lasting Graves disease. The sample's time point: newly diagnosed GD, antithyroid drugs for less than 3 months. There was RNA extracted from PBMCs, and the TCR library was made from it. Researchers made TCR beta libraries by using iRepertoire HTBI primers and running Arm-PCR on CDR3 regions. TCRdb used MiXCR to reprocess the multiplex PCR reads, holding one entry per CDR3 protein. The sample holds hundreds of thousands of distinct CDR3 sequences, 16% seen once. The same data also contributed to another study, on T cells in Graves' hyperthyroidism and ophthalmopathy.

The material sequenced was peripheral blood mononuclear cells (PBMCs), taken at new diagnosis, from a patient treated with antithyroid drugs. These receptors were taken from a man aged 35 to 55 with Graves disease.

This clonotype occurred many times. The V and J genes are TRBV6-5 and TRBJ1-5; D is ambiguous. The CDR3 extends over 13 amino acids. V gave up 4 bases and J gave up 2 bases, with 6 bases separating them. Per the germline V gene, CDR1 is MNHEY and CDR2 is SVGAGI. For the CDR3, the DNA is TGTGCCAGCAGTTCTGGACGCAATCAGCCCCAGCATTTT. Translated, it gives CASSSGRNQPQHF.

The genes are TRBV18 and TRBJ2-7; D remains ambiguous. The germline CDR1 and CDR2 sequences are KGHSH and LQKENI. V was trimmed by 2 bases and J by 5 bases, leaving 13 bases between them. This CDR3 contains 14 residues. CDR3 protein: CASSPAAPPNEQYF. CDR3 bases: TGTGCCAGCTCACCAGCCGCTCCCCCGAACGAGCAGTACTTC.

This rearrangement joins TRBV6-2 or TRBV6-3 to TRBJ2-1; tentatively, D is TRBD2 (7 bases). Gene TRBJ2-5 matches the end of the DNA better, so the J call may be wrong. Germline V gene data show CDR1 as MNHEY and CDR2 as SVGEGT. There are 16 residues in the CDR3. Written as DNA, the CDR3 is TGTGCCAGCAGTTACTGGTCCGGGGGGCCGGGGGAGACCCAGTACTTC. Translation: CASSYWSGGPGETQYF.

This clonotype was detected ten times or more. CDR3 nucleotide sequence: TGTGCCAGCTCGCCGGGGATTAACTCTGGAAACACCATATATTTT. The encoded protein is CASSPGINSGNTIYF. This sequence joins TRBV18 and TRBJ1-3; D gene unclear. V lost 6 bases to trimming and J lost 0 bases, with 12 bases between them. The germline CDR1 and CDR2 sequences are KGHSH and LQKENI. The CDR3 spans 15 residues.

The sample holds many counts of this clonotype. CDR3 nucleotides: TGTGCCAGCAGCCTGCGACAGGGGGCAAGTGAAGACGAGCAGTACTTC. Residues: CASSLRQGASEDEQYF. The chain carries TRBV7-9 and TRBJ2-7; TRBD1 aligns across 10 bases. Germline assignment: CDR1 SEHNR and CDR2 FQNEAQ (reference sequence). V shed 5 bases and J 5 bases; nucleotides not matched to a gene: 12. The CDR3 runs to 16 residues.

CDR3 loop: CASSPGIRVEKLFF. The CDR3, as DNA: TGTGCCAGCAGCCCAGGGATAAGGGTTGAAAAACTGTTTTTT. The genes are TRBV27 and TRBJ1-4, with D possibly TRBD1 on 5 matching bases. V shed 6 bases and J shed 7 bases, with 15 bases lying between them. Germline V CDR1 and CDR2: MNHEY, SMNVEV (reference sequence). The CDR3 runs to 14 residues.

This clonotype was counted between two and nine times. A read error may explain this, as a much larger clone is one base away. This chain links TRBV18 with TRBJ2-3, with D possibly TRBD1 on 6 matching bases. Looked up from germline, CDR1 is KGHSH and CDR2 is LQKENI. The CDR3 runs 15 residues. CDR3 coding DNA: TGTGCCAGCTCACCACCTGGCGTAGGGGGAGATATGCAGTATTTT. Encoded protein: CASSPPGVGGDMQYF.

J is TRBJ1-4 and V is TRBV6-9, with TRBD1 matching 9 bases. The CDR3 runs 16 residues. Germline values: CDR1 MNHGY, CDR2 SVAAGI. V lost 3 bases and J lost 6; bases outside the gene matches: 8. The DNA for the CDR3 is TGTGCCAGCAGTTACCCCGGGACAGGGAAGGATGAAAAACTGTTTTTT. Protein product: CASSYPGTGKDEKLFF.

This clonotype was counted ten times or more. The rearrangement uses TRBV5-5 and TRBJ2-1, with TRBD2 as a possible D gene (7 bases). Germline V lookup: CDR1 SGHKS, CDR2 YYEKEE (reference sequence). The V gene lost 1 base and the J gene lost 0 bases, with 17 bases spanning the gap. This CDR3 region has 18 residues. The CDR3 is CASSLSAGEGSSYNEQFF. The CDR3 DNA sequence: TGTGCCAGCAGCTTGAGCGCAGGGGAGGGGAGCTCCTACAATGAGCAGTTCTTC.

On this clonotype itself: A much larger clone differs from this one at a single base, so this may be a read error. This chain uses TRBV4-2 with TRBJ2-1; 10 bases agree with TRBD1. The CDR3 is 17 amino acids. The V gene's germline CDR1 is LGHNA and CDR2 YNFKEQ. The CDR3 sequence is CASSQDRGTGAYNEQSF. CDR3 DNA sequence: TGTGCCAGCAGCCAAGATCGAGGGACAGGGGCTTACAATGAGCAGTCCTTC.

This clonotype occurred many times. V and J are TRBV5-1 and TRBJ2-2, with D possibly TRBD2 on 6 matching bases. Germline V gives CDR1 SGHRS, CDR2 YFSETQ. The length of the CDR3 is 17 residues. Trimming took 0 bases from V and 2 from J, leaving 14 bases between them. The CDR3 bases are TGCGCCAGCAGCTTGGCCGGGTTTAGCGGCAACACCGGGGAGCTGTTTTTT. It translates to CASSLAGFSGNTGELFF.

This clonotype was counted many times. The chain is built from TRBV5-1 and TRBJ2-1; 10 bases match TRBD2. The ends lost 0 bases at V and 8 bases at J; junction bases unmatched: 14. This CDR3 has 18 residues. The germline gives CDR1 SGHRS, CDR2 YFSETQ. CDR3 bases: TGCGCCAGCAGCTTGGGTGGCCCGGGACTAGCGCATGGGTATGAGCAGTTCTTC. It specifies CASSLGGPGLAHGYEQFF.

This chain joins TRBV5-5 and TRBJ1-5; TRBD1 is a possible D gene (6 bases). V was pared by 5 bases and J by 2 bases, with 20 bases between. Germline-derived CDR1 and CDR2 are SGHKS and YYEKEE (reference sequence). The CDR3 sequence is 17 residues long. For the CDR3, the DNA is TGTGCCAGCAGTTTCAGGGGCAATCCGGTAGGCAATCAGCCCCAGCATTTT. This gives the protein CASSFRGNPVGNQPQHF.

The genes are TRBV20-1 and TRBJ2-3; D gene uncertain. The germline V and J ends were trimmed by 5 bases and 8 bases, with 14 bases remaining between them. This CDR3 has 12 amino acids. Germline-derived CDR1 and CDR2 are DFQATT and SNEGSKA (reference sequence). CDR3 region: CSAYKDPGTQYF. The CDR3, as DNA: TGCAGTGCTTATAAGGACCCCGGTACGCAGTATTTT.

This clonotype was detected many times. V gene TRBV5-1 combines with J gene TRBJ2-7; D is possibly TRBD2 (5 bases). Trimming took 5 bases from V and 2 from J, leaving 17 bases between them. Per the germline V gene, CDR1 is SGHRS and CDR2 is YFSETQ. This CDR3 has 15 residues. The CDR3 is CASSSDPSTTYEQYF. The CDR3, as DNA: TGCGCCAGCAGTAGTGACCCATCGACTACCTACGAGCAGTACTTC.

This clonotype was seen at least ten times. V is TRBV28 and J is TRBJ2-3, with 7 bases identical to TRBD1. V lost 6 bases to trimming and J lost 3 bases; unmatched junction nucleotides: 3. CDR1 is MDHEN and CDR2 is SYDVKM in the germline V gene. The CDR3 sequence is 13 residues long. The CDR3 sequence: CASSLQGTDTQYF. In DNA form, the CDR3 reads TGTGCCAGCAGCCTACAGGGGACAGATACGCAGTATTTT.

Ten or more counts support this clonotype. The chain recombines TRBV10-3 with TRBJ1-5, with no clear D. Trimming shortened V by 4 bases and J by 2 bases, and 12 bases separated the two germline ends. There are 15 residues in the CDR3. CDR1 and CDR2 from the germline V gene are ENHRY and SYGVKD. The CDR3 sequence is CAISVEPEGNQPQHF. CDR3 in DNA: TGTGCCATCAGTGTGGAGCCGGAGGGCAATCAGCCCCAGCATTTT.

This clonotype was seen a few times. This chain joins TRBV28 and TRBJ2-7; a weak D match, TRBD1 (5 bases). Germline V gives CDR1 MDHEN, CDR2 SYDVKM. This CDR3 comprises 15 residues. Trimming cost V 4 bases and J 0 bases, with 13 bases left between them. The CDR3 is CASSYRKTSSYEQYF. The CDR3 DNA reads TGTGCCAGCAGTTACAGGAAAACTTCCTCCTACGAGCAGTACTTC.

This clonotype was detected many times. This chain links TRBV30 with TRBJ2-5; no reliable D call. CDR1 and CDR2 (germline): GTSNPN, SVGIG (reference sequence). This CDR3 is built from 12 residues. Deletions cut 0 bases from V and 4 bases from J, with 6 bases between. The CDR3 loop reads CAWSVIRETQYF. In DNA, the CDR3 is TGTGCCTGGAGTGTTATCCGAGAGACCCAGTACTTC.

The rearrangement joins TRBV7-2 to TRBJ1-2; D not certain. Germline lookup yields CDR1 SGHTA and CDR2 FQGNSA. V lost 5 bases and J lost 8, with 18 bases in between. The CDR3 is 14 residues long. For the CDR3, the DNA is TGTGCCAGCAGCCTCGCATCAAACCTGGGAGGCTACACCTTC. Its translation: CASSLASNLGGYTF.

This chain joins TRBV2 and TRBJ2-5, with 15 positions matching TRBD2. Germline loops: CDR1 SNHLY, CDR2 FYNNEI. This CDR3 has 18 amino acids. J gave up 7 bases and V 6 bases, and 15 bases lay outside the gene matches. The CDR3 reads CASRPPWGLAGGRVTQYF. The CDR3 coding sequence is TGTGCCAGCAGACCTCCCTGGGGACTAGCGGGGGGTCGCGTGACCCAGTACTTC.

This clonotype was seen many times. The J gene is TRBJ1-5, the V gene TRBV18; D call uncertain. CDR3 length: 14 amino acids. Germline CDR1 reads KGHSH; CDR2 reads LQKENI. V lost 2 bases to trimming and J lost 0 bases, with 5 bases between them. The CDR3 DNA reads as TGTGCCAGCTCACCAACAGATAGCAATCAGCCCCAGCATTTT. It specifies CASSPTDSNQPQHF.

This clonotype occurred a few times. Compared with germline, one end of the junction differs, possibly owing to a read error. This rearrangement joins TRBV20-1 to TRBJ2-7; D is perhaps TRBD2 (6 bases). Germline CDR1 is DFQATT and CDR2 is SNEGSKA (reference sequence). This CDR3 is 13 amino acids long. CDR3 loop: CGARGRGGYEQYF. The CDR3 DNA is TGCGGTGCTAGGGGCCGTGGGGGGTACGAGCAGTACTTC.